Listed below are T cell receptor beta chains from one sample, sequenced in a study of CD8 T cells in Susac syndrome. Using its own MiXCR run on the immunoSEQ multiplex PCR reads, TCRdb lists one record per CDR3 protein. The table includes 250,000 to 350,000 distinct CDR3 sequences, just over 90% detected once. The sequenced sample consisted of CD4+ T cells from PBMCs. The receptors derive from a human donor with multiple sclerosis. The CDR3 runs from the conserved cysteine through the conserved F or W. D genes are given only for firm matches. Size is stated for part of the rows, as once, few or many counts, or as a class when the clone is expanded.

J: TRBJ1-1
D: -
V: TRBV5-1
size: -
CDR3: CASSLSEGRAFF
DNA: TGCGCCAGCAGCTTGTCGGAGGGAAGGGCTTTCTTT

J: TRBJ2-5
D: -
V: TRBV30
size: -
CDR3: CAWEKGPAATQYF
DNA: TGTGCCTGGGAGAAGGGGCCGGCCGCGACCCAGTACTTC

J: TRBJ1-1
D: -
V: TRBV12-3/TRBV12-4
size: -
CDR3: CASSLQTGTEAFF
DNA: TGTGCCAGCAGTTTACAGACCGGGACTGAAGCTTTCTTT

J: TRBJ2-2
D: -
V: TRBV7-9
size: -
CDR3: CATQNKPRGELFF
DNA: TGTGCCACGCAGAACAAACCTCGCGGGGAGCTGTTTTTT

J: TRBJ1-4
D: -
V: TRBV5-1
size: -
CDR3: CASSLLQGPTNEKLFF
DNA: TGCGCCAGCAGCTTGCTCCAGGGCCCAACTAATGAAAAACTGTTTTTT

J: TRBJ2-4
D: -
V: TRBV9
size: -
CDR3: CASSVGAQQDIQYF
DNA: TGTGCCAGCAGCGTAGGAGCCCAGCAGGACATTCAGTACTTC

J: TRBJ2-2
D: -
V: TRBV6-2/TRBV6-3
size: -
CDR3: CASSYSGGKIGGELFF
DNA: TGTGCCAGCAGTTACTCAGGCGGGAAGATCGGCGGGGAGCTGTTTTTT

J: TRBJ1-2
D: -
V: TRBV29-1
size: once
CDR3: CSVWAYGYTF
DNA: TGCAGCGTATGGGCCTATGGCTACACCTTC

J: TRBJ2-3
D: TRBD2
V: TRBV29-1
size: -
CDR3: CSARTSGLSTDTQYF
DNA: TGCAGCGCCCGGACTAGCGGTCTGAGCACAGATACGCAGTATTTT

J: TRBJ2-1
D: TRBD2
V: TRBV3-1
size: -
CDR3: CASSHSGRIGNEQFF
DNA: TGTGCCAGCAGCCATAGCGGGAGAATCGGCAATGAGCAGTTCTTC

J: TRBJ1-6
D: -
V: TRBV6-2/TRBV6-3
size: -
CDR3: CASSYQGTTLHF
DNA: TGTGCCAGCAGTTACCAGGGGACAACACTCCACTTT

J: TRBJ2-3
D: -
V: TRBV3-1
size: -
CDR3: CATRRGGTDTQYF
DNA: TGTGCCACGCGTAGGGGGGGCACAGATACGCAGTATTTT

J: TRBJ2-5
D: TRBD2
V: TRBV18
size: -
CDR3: CASSPPGLAGGQETQYF
DNA: TGTGCCAGCTCACCTCCGGGACTAGCGGGGGGTCAAGAGACCCAGTACTTC

J: TRBJ1-2
D: -
V: TRBV3-1
size: -
CDR3: CASSQLFGAPIYGYTF
DNA: TGTGCCAGCAGCCAACTTTTTGGGGCTCCTATCTATGGCTACACCTTC

J: TRBJ2-5
D: -
V: TRBV29-1
size: -
CDR3: CSGTLAAGETQYF
DNA: TGCAGCGGAACACTAGCAGCTGGAGAGACCCAGTACTTC

J: TRBJ2-3
D: -
V: TRBV19
size: -
CDR3: CASTRGTPTDTQYF
DNA: TGTGCCAGTACTCGGGGGACCCCCACAGATACGCAGTATTTT

J: TRBJ1-6
D: -
V: TRBV2
size: -
CDR3: CASRPRTSRNSPLHF
DNA: TGTGCCAGCAGACCGAGGACATCTAGGAATTCACCCCTCCACTTT

J: TRBJ2-1
D: -
V: TRBV4-3
size: once
CDR3: CASSQDRGQIGQFF
DNA: TGCGCCAGCAGCCAAGATAGGGGCCAGATTGGTCAGTTCTTC

J: TRBJ1-2
D: -
V: TRBV7-9
size: -
CDR3: CASSLDQQGINYGYTF
DNA: TGTGCCAGCAGCTTAGATCAACAGGGCATTAACTATGGCTACACCTTC

J: TRBJ2-7
D: -
V: TRBV7-2
size: -
CDR3: CASSLAGSTYEQYF
DNA: TGTGCCAGCAGCTTAGCCGGGTCCACCTACGAGCAGTACTTC

J: TRBJ2-1
D: -
V: TRBV12-5
size: once
CDR3: CASVLDRNSLYPEQFF
DNA: TGTGCTAGTGTCTTGGATCGGAACAGTCTCTACCCCGAGCAGTTCTTC

J: TRBJ1-1
D: -
V: TRBV20-1
size: -
CDR3: CSAERWTEAFF
DNA: TGCAGTGCTGAAAGGTGGACTGAAGCTTTCTTT

J: TRBJ1-2
D: -
V: TRBV2
size: -
CDR3: CASSEEGIRYGYTF
DNA: TGTGCCAGCAGTGAAGAGGGTATCAGGTATGGCTACACCTTC

J: TRBJ2-2
D: -
V: TRBV4-3
size: -
CDR3: CASSPKTGGQTGELFF
DNA: TGCGCCAGCAGCCCAAAGACAGGAGGTCAGACCGGGGAGCTGTTTTTT

J: TRBJ2-1
D: -
V: TRBV5-1
size: once
CDR3: CASSLAGSDEQFF
DNA: TGCGCCAGCAGCTTGGCGGGAAGCGATGAGCAGTTCTTC

J: TRBJ2-7
D: TRBD2
V: TRBV2
size: -
CDR3: CASSRLAGRGAREQYF
DNA: TGTGCCAGCAGCCGACTAGCGGGTAGGGGGGCTCGCGAGCAGTACTTC

J: TRBJ2-1
D: TRBD2
V: TRBV13
size: -
CDR3: CASSFGGAMSRAFF
DNA: TGTGCCAGCAGCTTCGGGGGGGCAATGAGCAGGGCCTTCTTC

J: TRBJ2-7
D: -
V: TRBV7-6
size: -
CDR3: CASSLGNRDEQYF
DNA: TGTGCCAGCAGCTTAGGTAACAGGGACGAGCAGTACTTC

J: TRBJ2-3
D: TRBD2
V: TRBV11-1
size: once
CDR3: CASNRSWREKPNEPSTDTQYF
DNA: TGTGCCAGCAACAGGTCCTGGCGGGAGAAACCAAATGAACCTAGCACAGATACGCAGTATTTT

J: TRBJ1-5
D: -
V: TRBV4-1
size: -
CDR3: CASSPQVRQPQHF
DNA: TGCGCCAGCAGCCCCCAGGTTAGACAGCCCCAGCATTTT

J: TRBJ2-5
D: TRBD1
V: TRBV7-2
size: -
CDR3: CASSLGGQGLGKTQYF
DNA: TGTGCCAGCAGCTTAGGGGGACAGGGGCTCGGAAAGACCCAGTACTTC

J: TRBJ2-2
D: -
V: TRBV5-4
size: -
CDR3: CASSLSGVLGELFF
DNA: TGTGCCAGCAGCTTGTCTGGGGTTTTAGGGGAGCTGTTTTTT

J: TRBJ2-3
D: -
V: TRBV20-1
size: -
CDR3: CSARKGADTQYF
DNA: TGCAGTGCGCGGAAAGGGGCAGATACGCAGTATTTT

J: TRBJ2-2
D: -
V: TRBV12-3/TRBV12-4
size: -
CDR3: CASILRGGLDTGELFF
DNA: TGTGCCAGCATCCTTAGGGGGGGGTTGGACACCGGGGAGCTGTTTTTT

J: TRBJ2-1
D: TRBD2
V: TRBV11-1
size: -
CDR3: CASSSGTSRYVSSYNEQFF
DNA: TGTGCCAGCAGCTCCGGGACTAGCCGATATGTCAGCTCCTACAATGAGCAGTTCTTC

J: TRBJ1-4
D: -
V: TRBV5-1
size: -
CDR3: CASSFASGYNEKLFF
DNA: TGCGCCAGCAGCTTCGCGTCAGGGTATAATGAAAAACTGTTTTTT

J: TRBJ1-2
D: -
V: TRBV14
size: -
CDR3: CASSQVNSNYGYTF
DNA: TGTGCCAGCAGCCAAGTTAACAGCAACTATGGCTACACCTTC

J: TRBJ2-7
D: TRBD2
V: TRBV18
size: -
CDR3: CASSPAMGEGEQYF
DNA: TGTGCCAGCTCACCTGCGATGGGGGAGGGTGAGCAGTACTTC

J: TRBJ2-1
D: -
V: TRBV4-1
size: -
CDR3: CASSARTENEQFF
DNA: TGCGCCAGCAGCGCCCGGACAGAAAATGAGCAGTTCTTC

J: TRBJ2-5
D: -
V: TRBV3-1
size: -
CDR3: CASSQDLASRGQYF
DNA: TGTGCCAGCAGCCAAGATTTGGCCTCCAGGGGCCAGTACTTC

J: TRBJ2-1
D: TRBD2
V: TRBV5-1
size: -
CDR3: CASSPTGGGYNEQFF
DNA: TGCGCCAGCTCCCCGACGGGGGGGGGATACAATGAGCAGTTCTTC

J: TRBJ1-1
D: TRBD1
V: TRBV7-9
size: once
CDR3: CASSLSGGETEAFF
DNA: TGTGCCAGCAGCTTGTCAGGGGGCGAAACTGAAGCTTTCTTT

J: TRBJ2-7
D: -
V: TRBV20-1
size: -
CDR3: CSARIVGGRKEYF
DNA: TGCAGTGCTAGAATTGTTGGTGGCAGGAAAGAGTACTTC

J: TRBJ2-5
D: -
V: TRBV6-2/TRBV6-3
size: -
CDR3: CASSASGTQYF
DNA: TGTGCCAGCAGCGCATCGGGGACCCAGTACTTC

J: TRBJ1-2
D: -
V: TRBV5-8
size: -
CDR3: CASSGTALYGYTF
DNA: TGTGCCAGCAGCGGCACGGCCTTGTATGGCTACACCTTC

J: TRBJ1-5
D: -
V: TRBV20-1
size: -
CDR3: CSARDLLAANQPQHF
DNA: TGCAGTGCTAGAGATCTATTAGCCGCCAATCAGCCCCAGCATTTT

J: TRBJ1-2
D: -
V: TRBV27
size: -
CDR3: CASSSSVRYGYTF
DNA: TGTGCCAGCAGCTCCAGCGTGCGGTATGGCTACACCTTC

J: TRBJ2-1
D: -
V: TRBV6-5
size: -
CDR3: CASSYTDGEQFF
DNA: TGTGCCAGCAGTTACACCGATGGTGAGCAGTTCTTC

J: TRBJ1-1
D: -
V: TRBV7-9
size: -
CDR3: CASSLDGVGRAFF
DNA: TGTGCCAGCAGCTTAGATGGGGTTGGGCGAGCTTTCTTT

J: TRBJ2-1
D: -
V: TRBV2
size: -
CDR3: CASSGSPSYNEQFF
DNA: TGTGCCAGCAGTGGAAGCCCCTCCTACAATGAGCAGTTCTTC

J: TRBJ1-1
D: -
V: TRBV29-1
size: -
CDR3: CSVGQGPAGTEAFF
DNA: TGCAGCGTTGGTCAGGGTCCAGCGGGCACTGAAGCTTTCTTT

J: TRBJ2-1
D: -
V: TRBV5-1
size: -
CDR3: CASSLIPSPRHNEQFF
DNA: TGCGCCAGCAGCCTCATACCTAGCCCCCGTCACAATGAGCAGTTCTTC

J: TRBJ1-1
D: TRBD1
V: TRBV30
size: once
CDR3: CAWVRDRNTEAFF
DNA: TGTGCCTGGGTCCGGGACAGGAACACTGAAGCTTTCTTT

J: TRBJ2-7
D: TRBD2
V: TRBV2
size: -
CDR3: CASRVLADSYEQYF
DNA: TGTGCCAGCAGAGTTCTAGCGGATTCCTACGAGCAGTACTTC

J: TRBJ2-7
D: TRBD1
V: TRBV19
size: -
CDR3: CASSADRGREQYF
DNA: TGTGCCAGTAGTGCCGACAGGGGCCGCGAGCAGTACTTC